Given below is one TCR beta chain in context. What it binds is unknown. The sample is drawn from a study of Tregs in tolerant kidney transplant recipients. The CDR3 spans 14 residues. The germline gives CDR1 SGHDT, CDR2 YYEEEE. Trimming at V came to 1 base and at J to 5 bases, leaving 3 bases not matched to a gene. Repertoires were generated with immunoSEQ multiplex PCR, while TCRdb's copy carries only in-frame clones and drops some. The profile shows about 240,000 clones, more than 65% of them singletons. CD4+CD25+CD127- Tregs, CD4+CD25- non-Tregs, CD4 and CD8 cells were sorted. Whole-study results and caveats: Few patients were studied, so findings need validation in larger groups. No direct test of biological reproducibility was done here.

The V call is TRBV5-6, the J call TRBJ2-7, with 10 bases identical to TRBD1. The sequenced sample consisted of CD4+ T cells from blood. This TCR derives from a human donor in good health. The CDR3 region has the DNA TGTGCCAGCAGCTTGTGGGACAGGGGACACGAGCAGTACTTC. This sequence encodes CASSLWDRGHEQYF.